The clone carrying this TCR beta chain was picked up many times. Unique molecular identifiers featured in how the TCRbeta library was prepared. MiXCR, applied by TCRdb to the PCR reads, yields one record per CDR3 protein. The repertoire consists of some 490,000 distinct CDR3 sequences, with 9.5% to 15% occurring once and the leading ten covering more than 5.5%. The data were taken from a study of T-cell reconstitution after alpha-beta-depleted transplantation in children. The V gene lost 11 bases and the J gene lost 4 bases, with 14 bases spanning the gap. CDR1 is KGHDR and CDR2 is SFDVKD in the germline V gene. The CDR3 runs to 12 residues.

The TCR comes from a human donor who donated a stem cell graft to a child with combined immunodeficiency. The chain links TRBV24-1 to TRBJ2-7, with D unresolved. The specimen comprised PBMCs from the stem cell graft donor, sampled from the stem cell graft. The CDR3 sequence is CAIGRNQYEQYF. CDR3 bases: TGTGCCATTGGCAGGAATCAATACGAGCAGTACTTC.